The sequence of this TCR beta chain was determined in a study of CD8 T cells in ankylosing spondylitis. TCRdb re-analysed the 5' RACE reads in MiXCR, keeping a single row per CDR3 protein. Counted here are approximately 42,000 distinct CDR3 sequences, more than 3% occurring once; the ten biggest clones make up approximately 4%. The study, taken as a whole, reports: Reportedly, matched ankylosing spondylitis synovial fluid was significantly enriched for disease-linked clones. Characteristic, it appeared, of ankylosing spondylitis blood was a TCR beta motif of seven or eight highly homologous variants.

This CDR3 has 13 amino acids. Germline V gene lookup returns CDR1 SGDLS and CDR2 YYNGEE. V was pared by 4 bases and J by 6 bases, with 3 bases of the junction left unmatched. With respect to this clonotype: Its specificity is unknown.

The sample was blood, either unsorted or a sorted T cell fraction (not recorded which). V usage is TRBV9 and J usage is TRBJ1-4; 7 positions agree with TRBD1. This clonotype originated in a female donor with ankylosing spondylitis or in good health (not recorded which). CDR3 sequence: CASSPDRDEKLFF. The CDR3 bases are TGTGCCAGCAGCCCTGACAGGGATGAAAAACTGTTTTTT.